This passage covers 26 T cell receptor beta chains from one sample sequenced in a study of blood T cell repertoires in COVID-19. Method: immunoSEQ multiplex PCR; TCRdb's copy keeps in-frame clones and lacks some. The profile shows 70,000 or so clones, about 90% of them singletons. Material for sequencing was peripheral blood. These receptors originate from a woman over 75 with active COVID-19.

The chain has TRBV7-3 and TRBJ2-2; D possibly corresponds to TRBD2 (6 bases). V was cut by 1 base and J by 5 bases, with 14 bases left in between. This CDR3 has 16 residues. Germline CDR1 SGHTA, CDR2 FQGTGA. This CDR3 is CASSLSGGSETGELFF. The CDR3 coding sequence is TGTGCCAGCAGCTTAAGTGGAGGGTCGGAAACCGGGGAGCTGTTTTTT. The complete variable domain, with remaining parts taken from reference TRBV7-3 and TRBJ2-2, reads GAGVSQTPSNKVTEKGKYVELRCDPISGHTALYWYRQSLGQGPEFLIYFQGTGAADDSGLPNDRFFAVRPEGSVSTLKIQRTERGDSAVYLCASSLSGGSETGELFFGEGSRLTVL.

This clone was counted a single time. This rearrangement joins TRBV28 to TRBJ1-1; D is perhaps TRBD1 (5 bases). Germline loops: CDR1 MDHEN, CDR2 SYDVKM. This CDR3 is built from 14 residues. The V end was cut by 2 bases, the J end by 5 bases, with 12 bases between. CDR3 bases: TGTGCCAGCAGTTTAGGTACAGGAGCAACTGAAGCTTTCTTT. Translated: CASSLGTGATEAFF.

The chain recombines TRBV5-4 with TRBJ2-7; TRBD2 agrees at 9 bases. The CDR3 is made up of 14 amino acids. In germline, CDR1 is SGHNT, CDR2 YYREEE (reference sequence). The trim removed 4 bases at V and 4 bases at J, leaving 6 bases unmatched. The CDR3: CASSPGTSTYEQYF. The DNA of the CDR3 is TGTGCCAGCAGCCCCGGGACTAGCACGTACGAGCAGTACTTC.

This clone was detected only once. The rearrangement joins TRBV18 to TRBJ2-7, with 8 bases identical to TRBD1. V lost 3 bases and J lost 5; bases outside the gene matches: 12. The CDR3 spans 16 residues. Germline values: CDR1 KGHSH, CDR2 LQKENI. CDR3 sequence: CASSPVRTGIPHEQYF. The CDR3 bases are TGTGCCAGCTCACCCGTTCGGACAGGGATCCCCCACGAGCAGTACTTC.

This chain connects TRBV2 to TRBJ1-6; 7 positions match TRBD1. V was clipped by 7 bases and J by 2 bases; unmatched bases: 2. Per the germline V gene, CDR1 is SNHLY and CDR2 is FYNNEI. The CDR3 covers 14 residues. The CDR3 is CASTQGAYNSPLHF. CDR3 DNA: TGTGCCAGCACCCAGGGGGCCTATAATTCACCCCTCCACTTT. Complete variable domain (other parts from reference TRBV2 and TRBJ1-6): EPEVTQTPSHQVTQMGQEVILRCVPISNHLYFYWYRQILGQKVEFLVSFYNNEISEKSEIFDDQFSVERPDGSNFTLKIRSTKLEDSAMYFCASTQGAYNSPLHFGNGTRLTVT.

V and J are TRBV5-1 and TRBJ1-2; 8 positions agree with TRBD1. The CDR3 length is 13 residues. Per the germline V gene, CDR1 is SGHRS and CDR2 is YFSETQ. With V trimmed by 4 bases and J by 9 bases, 8 bases remained unmatched. CDR3 sequence: CASSQTGDWSYTF. The CDR3, as DNA: TGCGCCAGCAGCCAGACAGGGGATTGGAGCTACACCTTC.

The V and J genes are TRBV5-6 and TRBJ2-7, with 16 bases lining up with TRBD2. The CDR3 sequence is 18 residues long. V was clipped by 0 bases and J by 2 bases; unmatched bases: 5. The V gene's germline CDR1 is SGHDT and CDR2 YYEEEE. The CDR3, as DNA: TGTGCCAGCAGCTTGGAGGGACTAGCGGGAGGGGGAGCCTACGAGCAGTACTTC. Its protein is CASSLEGLAGGGAYEQYF.

The chain recombines TRBV12-3 or TRBV12-4 with TRBJ1-1; the D is unclear. The CDR3 sequence is 13 residues long. Trimming took off 5 bases at V and 0 bases at J, with 7 bases between the two ends. CDR3 nucleotide sequence: TGTGCCAGCAGTCCGACATTGAACACTGAAGCTTTCTTT. It is translated as CASSPTLNTEAFF.

The chain is built from TRBV18 and TRBJ2-1; the match to TRBD2 covers 8 bases. The CDR3 is made up of 15 amino acids. The J segment lost 5 bases and the V segment lost 4 bases, leaving 7 bases of the junction unmatched. In germline, CDR1 is KGHSH, CDR2 LQKENI. CDR3 nucleotide sequence: TGTGCCAGCTCACTTCGGACAGCGGGGGACAATGAGCAGTTCTTC. This encodes CASSLRTAGDNEQFF.

This sequence joins TRBV27 and TRBJ1-2; D is uncertain. The germline V gene encodes CDR1 MNHEY and CDR2 SMNVEV (reference sequence). The germline V and J ends were trimmed by 4 bases and 5 bases, with 11 bases remaining between them. The CDR3 is 13 residues long. The DNA for the CDR3 is TGTGCCAGCAGTTATCGGGAAGGGTATGGCTACACCTTC. Its protein is CASSYREGYGYTF.

The rearrangement uses TRBV5-1 and TRBJ2-7, with D possibly matching TRBD1 (5 bases). CDR1 is SGHRS and CDR2 is YFSETQ in the germline V gene. Between the trimmed V and J ends, which lost 5 bases and 0 bases, there was a span of 12 bases. CDR3 size: 14 residues. This CDR3 reads CASRQDSSSYEQYF. As DNA, the CDR3 is TGCGCCAGCAGACAGGATTCAAGCTCCTACGAGCAGTACTTC.

The sample holds one count of this clone. V is TRBV7-2 and J is TRBJ2-1; D remains unclear. Trimming removed 2 bases from V and 15 bases from J, with 17 bases in between. CDR1 and CDR2 (germline): SGHTA, FQGNSA. This CDR3 is built from 13 residues. The CDR3 loop reads CASSLNRDKIGFF. The CDR3 region has the DNA TGTGCCAGCAGCTTAAATCGTGACAAAATTGGGTTCTTC. The entire variable domain, with the rest obtained from reference TRBV7-2 and TRBJ2-1, is as follows: GAGVSQSPSNKVTEKGKDVELRCDPISGHTALYWYRQSLGQGLEFLIYFQGNSAPDKSGLPSDRFSAERTGGSVSTLTIQRTQQEDSAVYLCASSLNRDKIGFFGPGTRLTVL.

CDR3 residues: CASSEALGGVMIDEQYF. CDR3 bases: TGTGCCAGCAGTGAAGCGCTCGGGGGGGTGATGATCGACGAGCAGTACTTC. V and J are TRBV6-1 and TRBJ2-7, with 8 bases matching TRBD2. This CDR3 has 17 amino acids. V dropped 0 bases and J dropped 5; count of bases not matched to a gene: 12. Germline V gives CDR1 MNHNS, CDR2 SASEGT.

The V and J genes are TRBV28 and TRBJ1-2; D is possibly TRBD1 (6 bases). CDR3 size: 14 residues. Germline CDR1 and CDR2: MDHEN and SYDVKM. V was cut by 3 bases and J by 8 bases, with 16 bases left in between. Here the CDR3 reads CASSLTGSLGGYTF. DNA of the CDR3: TGTGCCAGCAGTTTGACAGGTAGTTTAGGAGGCTACACCTTC.

This clone showed up just once. V and J are TRBV15 and TRBJ1-2; tentatively, D is TRBD1 (5 bases). The CDR3 covers 17 residues. Trimming pared 5 bases from V and 0 bases from J, leaving 19 bases between. Germline values: CDR1 LNHNV, CDR2 YYDKDF (reference sequence). CDR3 sequence reads: CATSPRRGGSPNYGYTF. The DNA for the CDR3 is TGTGCCACCAGCCCACGAAGGGGTGGCAGTCCTAACTATGGCTACACCTTC.

The V gene is TRBV5-4, the J gene TRBJ2-2, with a tentative D call TRBD1 (6 bases). Germline V CDR1 and CDR2: SGHNT, YYREEE (reference sequence). The CDR3 loop spans 14 amino acids. V lost 4 bases and J lost 3, with 10 bases in between. CDR3 bases: TGTGCCAGCAGCCCACAGGGAGACACCGGGGAGCTGTTTTTT. Translated: CASSPQGDTGELFF.

This clone was seen only a few times. V usage is TRBV7-2 and J usage is TRBJ1-2; perhaps TRBD1 as D (6 bases). V was clipped by 4 bases and J by 5 bases, with 20 bases between them. Germline assignment: CDR1 SGHTA and CDR2 FQGNSA. This CDR3 has 16 residues. The CDR3 is CASSSGQLRSFYGYTF. CDR3 coding DNA: TGTGCCAGCAGCTCCGGACAGCTCCGGAGTTTTTATGGCTACACCTTC.

This clone has a handful of counts. The chain combines TRBV7-2 with TRBJ1-2, with TRBD1 matching over 9 bases. The CDR3 runs to 15 residues. The ends lost 2 bases at V and 7 bases at J; junction bases unmatched: 8. The germline V gene has CDR1 SGHTA and CDR2 FQGNSA. The CDR3 nucleotides read TGTGCCAGCAGCTTAAAGGGACAGGGAGGGTCTGGCTACACCTTC. Amino acids: CASSLKGQGGSGYTF.

On this clone: Germline is not matched at one junction end, which may reflect a read error. The rearrangement joins TRBV10-2 to TRBJ2-1; 11 bases are a match to TRBD2. The CDR3 extends over 13 amino acids. CDR1 is WSHSY, CDR2 SAAADI, per germline. The CDR3 nucleotides are TGCGCCAGCAGTAGGGGACTAGCGGACCCCGGGGTCTTC. Translated: CASSRGLADPGVF.

The chain uses TRBV6-5 and TRBJ2-7; TRBD2 agrees at 11 bases. V gave up 6 bases and J gave up 5 bases; unmatched junction bases: 6. This CDR3 has 14 residues. In germline, CDR1 is MNHEY, CDR2 SVGAGI. CDR3 DNA sequence: TGTGCCAGCAGCTACACTAGCGGGAGTCACGAGCAGTACTTC. Protein sequence: CASSYTSGSHEQYF.

This clone showed up just once. The chain is built from TRBV28 and TRBJ2-2, with 10 bases aligning to TRBD2. The CDR3 extends over 15 amino acids. CDR1 is MDHEN, CDR2 SYDVKM, per germline. The V gene end was trimmed by 3 bases and the J gene end by 5 bases; junction bases not matched to a gene: 3. CDR3 residues: CASSFNSGRTGELFF. The CDR3 DNA reads as TGTGCCAGCAGTTTTAATAGCGGGAGGACCGGGGAGCTGTTTTTT.

The V call is TRBV7-9, the J call TRBJ2-5, with a weak D call TRBD2 (6 bases). The CDR3 contains 14 residues. Germline V gives CDR1 SEHNR, CDR2 FQNEAQ (reference sequence). Between the trimmed V and J ends, which lost 5 bases and 1 base, there was a span of 11 bases. The CDR3 region is CASSREAGQETQYF. CDR3 bases: TGTGCCAGCAGCAGGGAAGCGGGCCAAGAGACCCAGTACTTC.

The chain carries TRBV6-2 or TRBV6-3 and TRBJ2-1, with 8 bases aligning to TRBD1. V gave up 5 bases and J gave up 4 bases; unmatched junction bases: 10. This CDR3 spans 16 amino acids. Per germline, CDR1 MNHEY and CDR2 SVGEGT. The CDR3 region has the DNA TGTGCCAGCAGTGACCGACAGGGGCCAACGTACAATGAGCAGTTCTTC. It translates to CASSDRQGPTYNEQFF.

The V and J genes are TRBV30 and TRBJ1-1, with D unclear. The germline gives CDR1 GTSNPN, CDR2 SVGIG (reference sequence). The CDR3 is 14 residues long. V gave up 1 base and J gave up 7 bases, with 16 bases separating them. The CDR3 here is CAWSARQDGGEAFF. For the CDR3, the DNA is TGTGCCTGGAGTGCTCGCCAGGATGGTGGTGAAGCTTTCTTT.

The chain employs TRBV7-9 and TRBJ1-2; 9 bases line up with TRBD1. Unmatched junction bases numbered 10, after V lost 4 bases and J lost 7 bases. CDR1 is SEHNR, CDR2 FQNEAQ, per germline (reference sequence). This CDR3 is 15 amino acids long. Here the CDR3 reads CASSYLQGAVGGYTF. The CDR3 DNA is TGTGCCAGCAGCTACCTACAGGGGGCAGTGGGTGGCTACACCTTC.

The rearrangement uses TRBV7-3 and TRBJ2-7; TRBD1 agrees at 10 bases. CDR3 length equals 17 residues. Germline CDR1 is SGHTA and CDR2 is FQGTGA. V lost 3 bases, J lost 3 bases, and 11 bases stayed unmatched. Written as DNA, the CDR3 is TGTGCCAGCAGCTTCAGCGGACAGGGGGAACTGGTCTACGAGCAGTACTTC. Translated, it gives CASSFSGQGELVYEQYF.